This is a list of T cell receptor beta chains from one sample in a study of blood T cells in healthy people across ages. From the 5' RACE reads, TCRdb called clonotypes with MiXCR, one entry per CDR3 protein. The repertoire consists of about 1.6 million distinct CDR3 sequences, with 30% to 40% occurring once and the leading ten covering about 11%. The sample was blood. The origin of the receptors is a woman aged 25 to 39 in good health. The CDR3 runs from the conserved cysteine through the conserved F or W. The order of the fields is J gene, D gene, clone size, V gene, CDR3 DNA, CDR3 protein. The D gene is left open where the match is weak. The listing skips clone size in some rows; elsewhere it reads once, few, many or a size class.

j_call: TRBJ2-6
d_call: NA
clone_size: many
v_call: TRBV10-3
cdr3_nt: TGTGCCATCAGTGATGCGAAACGGGCCAACGTCCTGACTTTC
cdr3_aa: CAISDAKRANVLTF

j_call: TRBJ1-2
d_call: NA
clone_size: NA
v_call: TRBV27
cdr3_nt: TGTGCCAGCAGTTTAATCGGATCGGGGCCCCGCCCTCTACGGTATGGCTACACCTTC
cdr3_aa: CASSLIGSGPRPLRYGYTF

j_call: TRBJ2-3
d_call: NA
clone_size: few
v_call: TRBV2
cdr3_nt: TGTGCCAGCAGTGAGTCAAGCGTACACCGCACAGATACGCAGTATTTT
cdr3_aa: CASSESSVHRTDTQYF

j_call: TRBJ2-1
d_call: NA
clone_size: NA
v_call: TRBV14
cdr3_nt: TGTGCCAGCAGCCGGCGGGACCGAGCCTACAATGAGCAGTTCTTC
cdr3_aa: CASSRRDRAYNEQFF

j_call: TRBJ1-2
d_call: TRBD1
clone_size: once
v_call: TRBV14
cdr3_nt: TGTGCCAGCAGCCTGGGACAGGAACCTTCCTATGGCTACACCTTC
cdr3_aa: CASSLGQEPSYGYTF

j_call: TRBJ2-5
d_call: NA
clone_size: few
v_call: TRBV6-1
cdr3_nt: TGTGCCAGCACCCTGACTAGTGCACAAGAGACCCAGTACTTC
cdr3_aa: CASTLTSAQETQYF

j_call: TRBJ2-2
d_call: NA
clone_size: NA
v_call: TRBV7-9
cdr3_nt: TGTGCCAGCGAAAAGGGAGCCGGGGAGCTGTTTTTT
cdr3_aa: CASEKGAGELFF

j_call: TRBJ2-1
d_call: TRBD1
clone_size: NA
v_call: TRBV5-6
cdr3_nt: TGTGCCAGCAGCTTGGGAGGACAGGGGGCTAGAAATGAGCAGTTCTTC
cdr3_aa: CASSLGGQGARNEQFF

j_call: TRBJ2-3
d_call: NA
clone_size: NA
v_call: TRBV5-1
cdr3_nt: TGCGCCAGCAGCCGGCTAGGGGTCGATACAGATACGCAGTATTTT
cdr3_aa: CASSRLGVDTDTQYF

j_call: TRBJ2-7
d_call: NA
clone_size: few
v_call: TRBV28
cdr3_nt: TGTGCCAGCAGTTTATTCGGGGGGAGCCGGGACAGAACCTACGAGCAGTACTTC
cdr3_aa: CASSLFGGSRDRTYEQYF

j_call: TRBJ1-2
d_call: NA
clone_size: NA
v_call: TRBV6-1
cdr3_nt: TGTGCCAGCAGCACAAAGCTTAGCTATGGCTACACCTTC
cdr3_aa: CASSTKLSYGYTF

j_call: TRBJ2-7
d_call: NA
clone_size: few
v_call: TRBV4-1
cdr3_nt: TGCGCCAGCAGCCAACCCGCTCGCGGAAGGAGCTCCTACGAGCAGTACTTC
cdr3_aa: CASSQPARGRSSYEQYF

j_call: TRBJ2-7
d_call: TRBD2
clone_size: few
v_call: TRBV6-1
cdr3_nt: TGTGCCAGCAGGATATCAAGCGGGAGTTCCTACGAGCAGTACTTC
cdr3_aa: CASRISSGSSYEQYF

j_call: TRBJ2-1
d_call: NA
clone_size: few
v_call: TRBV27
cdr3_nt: TGTGCCAGCAGTGCCCGACAGGCCAATGAGCAGTTCTTC
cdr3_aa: CASSARQANEQFF

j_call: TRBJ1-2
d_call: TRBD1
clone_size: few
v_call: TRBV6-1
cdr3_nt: TGTGCCAGCAGTACCAAAGGAACAGGGGACTATGGCTACACCTTC
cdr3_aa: CASSTKGTGDYGYTF

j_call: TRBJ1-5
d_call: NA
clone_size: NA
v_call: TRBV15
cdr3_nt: TGTGCCACCAGCAGAGATCCGGGGCACCAGGATCAGCCCCAGCATTTT
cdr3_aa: CATSRDPGHQDQPQHF

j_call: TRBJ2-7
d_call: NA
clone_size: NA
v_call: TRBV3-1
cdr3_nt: TGTGCCAGCAGCCAAGATGTGACAGACCCCTACGAGCAGTACTTC
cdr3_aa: CASSQDVTDPYEQYF

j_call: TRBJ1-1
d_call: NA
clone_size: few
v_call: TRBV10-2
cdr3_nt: TGCGCCAGCAGTGGATTCTACAGGATTGGGGGTAGGGACACTGAAGCTTTCTTT
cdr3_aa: CASSGFYRIGGRDTEAFF

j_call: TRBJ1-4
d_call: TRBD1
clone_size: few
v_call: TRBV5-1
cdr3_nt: TGCGCCAGCAGCCGAGGGGGCGAGGGTGAAAAACTGTTTTTT
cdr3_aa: CASSRGGEGEKLFF

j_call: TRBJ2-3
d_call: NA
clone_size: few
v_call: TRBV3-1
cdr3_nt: TGTGCCAGCAGCCAAGATTGGACAGCGGGGAGCACAGATACGCAGTATTTT
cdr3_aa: CASSQDWTAGSTDTQYF

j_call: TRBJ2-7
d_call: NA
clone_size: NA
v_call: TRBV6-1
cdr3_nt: TGTGCCAGCAGTCCGACCGGGAGAGGTTACGAGCAGTACTTC
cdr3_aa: CASSPTGRGYEQYF

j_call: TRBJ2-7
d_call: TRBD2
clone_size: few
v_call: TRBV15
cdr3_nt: TGTGCCACCAGCAGGGGACTAGCGGATACCTACGAGCAGTACTTC
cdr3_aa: CATSRGLADTYEQYF

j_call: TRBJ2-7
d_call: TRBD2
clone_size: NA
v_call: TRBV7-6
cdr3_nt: TGTGCCAGCAGCTTAGTTAGCGGGGATTTCGAGCAGTACTTC
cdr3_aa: CASSLVSGDFEQYF

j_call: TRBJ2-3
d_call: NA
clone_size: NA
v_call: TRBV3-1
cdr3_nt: TGTGCCAGCAGCCAAGGTAGAGCAAAAACCGCAGATACGCAGTATTTT
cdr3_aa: CASSQGRAKTADTQYF

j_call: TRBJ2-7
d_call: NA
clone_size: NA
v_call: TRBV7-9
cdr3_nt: TGTGCCAGCAGAAACGACTCCTACAATGGGCAGTACTTC
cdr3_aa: CASRNDSYNGQYF

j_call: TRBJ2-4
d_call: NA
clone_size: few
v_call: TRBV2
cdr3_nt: TGTGCCAGCAGTGAATTCGGGCTTCTCAAAAACATTCAGTACTTC
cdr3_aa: CASSEFGLLKNIQYF

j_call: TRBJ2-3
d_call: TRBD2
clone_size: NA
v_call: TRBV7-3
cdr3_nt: TGTGCCAGCAGCACGGGACTAGCGGGGCCCACAGATACGCAGTGTTTT
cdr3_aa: CASSTGLAGPTDTQCF

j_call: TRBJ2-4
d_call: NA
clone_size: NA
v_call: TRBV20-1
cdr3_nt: TGCAGTGCTCCGATCTCGGGTGACAAAAACATTCAGTACTTC
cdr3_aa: CSAPISGDKNIQYF

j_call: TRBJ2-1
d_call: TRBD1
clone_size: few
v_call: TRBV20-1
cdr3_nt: TGCAGTGCGCCGGGGCAGGGGGCGATCTACAATGAGCAGTTCTTC
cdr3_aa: CSAPGQGAIYNEQFF

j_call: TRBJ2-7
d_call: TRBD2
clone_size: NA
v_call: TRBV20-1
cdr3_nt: TGCAGTGCTAGAGATCCCCTTACTAGCGGCCTCTCCTACGAGCAGTACTTC
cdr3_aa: CSARDPLTSGLSYEQYF

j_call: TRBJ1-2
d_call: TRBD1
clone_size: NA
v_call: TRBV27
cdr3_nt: TGTGCCAGCAGTCGCTTCGACGGAGGGGGCGGCTACACCTTC
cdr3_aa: CASSRFDGGGGYTF

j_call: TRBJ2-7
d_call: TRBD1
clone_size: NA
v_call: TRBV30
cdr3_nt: TGTGCCTGGACAGGACAGGGGGGGTACGAGCAGTACTTC
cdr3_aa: CAWTGQGGYEQYF

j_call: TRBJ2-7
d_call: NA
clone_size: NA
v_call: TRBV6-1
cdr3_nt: TGTGCCAGCAGTGACACCGGGACACTCAACTACGGGCAGTACTTC
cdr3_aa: CASSDTGTLNYGQYF

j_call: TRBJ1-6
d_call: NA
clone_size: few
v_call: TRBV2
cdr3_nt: TGTGCCAGCAGGAGACAGCCGAATTCACCCCTCCACTTT
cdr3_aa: CASRRQPNSPLHF

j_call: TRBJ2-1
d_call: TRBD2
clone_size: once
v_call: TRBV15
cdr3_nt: TGTGCCACCAGCGCACCCGGGACTAGCGGTTACAATGAGCAGTTCTTC
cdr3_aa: CATSAPGTSGYNEQFF

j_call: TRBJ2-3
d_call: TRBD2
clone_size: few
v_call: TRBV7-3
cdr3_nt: TGTGCCAGCAGCTCGGGACTAGCGGGAGAACACGATGTGACAGATACGCAGTATTTT
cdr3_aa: CASSSGLAGEHDVTDTQYF

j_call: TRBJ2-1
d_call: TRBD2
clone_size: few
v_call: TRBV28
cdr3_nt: TGTGCCAGCAGTGTGGGCGGGAGGGGCTCCTACAATGAGCAGTTCTTC
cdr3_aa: CASSVGGRGSYNEQFF

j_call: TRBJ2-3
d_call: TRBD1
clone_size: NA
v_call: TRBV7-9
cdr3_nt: TGTGCCAGCAGCTTAGGAAGGGGACAGGGACCTGGCGATACGCAGTATTTT
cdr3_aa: CASSLGRGQGPGDTQYF

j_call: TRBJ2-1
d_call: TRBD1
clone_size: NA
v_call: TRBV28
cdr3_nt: TGTGCCAGCACCGACAGGGGCTACAATGAGCGGTTCTTC
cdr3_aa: CASTDRGYNERFF

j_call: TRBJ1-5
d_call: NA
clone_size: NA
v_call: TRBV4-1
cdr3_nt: TGCGCCAGCAGCCAAGATCCGGGTAATCAGCCCCAGCATTTT
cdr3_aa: CASSQDPGNQPQHF

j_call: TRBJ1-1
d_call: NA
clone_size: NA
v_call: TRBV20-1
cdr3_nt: TGCAGTGCGCTGACAGTCATGAACACTAAAGCTTTCTTT
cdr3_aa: CSALTVMNTKAFF

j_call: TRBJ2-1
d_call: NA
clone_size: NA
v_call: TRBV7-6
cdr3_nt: TGTGCCGGCAGCCTTCTGGACCACTCCACCCTCAATGAACAGTTCTTC
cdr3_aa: CAGSLLDHSTLNEQFF

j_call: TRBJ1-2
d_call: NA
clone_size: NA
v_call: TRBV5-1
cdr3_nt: TGCGCCAGCAGCTGGGAGACAGGTCCAACTGGCTACACCTTC
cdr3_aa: CASSWETGPTGYTF

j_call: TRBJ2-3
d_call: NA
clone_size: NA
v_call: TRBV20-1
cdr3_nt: TGCAGTGCCCACCCCGGACACCTTAGCACAGATACGCAGTATTTT
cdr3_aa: CSAHPGHLSTDTQYF

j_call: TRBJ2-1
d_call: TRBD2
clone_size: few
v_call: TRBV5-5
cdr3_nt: TGTGCCAGCAGCTTGGACGTGAATAGAGTGGGAGGGTACAATGAGCAGTTCTTC
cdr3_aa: CASSLDVNRVGGYNEQFF

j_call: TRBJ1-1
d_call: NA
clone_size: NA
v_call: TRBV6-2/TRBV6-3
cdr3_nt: TGTGCCAGCAAAAGCCGGGACACAGATTTTGAAGCTTTCTTT
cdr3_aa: CASKSRDTDFEAFF

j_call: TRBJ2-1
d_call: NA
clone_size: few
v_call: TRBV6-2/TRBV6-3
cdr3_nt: TGTGCCAGCAGTTTCCCCTCAGCAGAGCAGTTCTTC
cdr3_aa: CASSFPSAEQFF

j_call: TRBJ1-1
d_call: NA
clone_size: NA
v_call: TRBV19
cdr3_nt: TGTGCCAGTAAGGGAATAGCGGGGACCCAGATGACTGAAGCTTTCTTT
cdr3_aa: CASKGIAGTQMTEAFF

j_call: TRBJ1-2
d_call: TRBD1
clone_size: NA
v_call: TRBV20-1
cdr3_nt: TGCAGTGCTAGACCCCGGGGACAGGGGATATTAGGGGGCCATGGCTACACCTTC
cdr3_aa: CSARPRGQGILGGHGYTF

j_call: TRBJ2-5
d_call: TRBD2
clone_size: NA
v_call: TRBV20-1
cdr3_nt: TGCAGTGCTAGCCCACTCCGAGCGGGGGACGGGGAGACCCAGTACTTC
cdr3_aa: CSASPLRAGDGETQYF

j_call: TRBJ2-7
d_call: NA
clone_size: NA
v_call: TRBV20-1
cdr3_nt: TGCAGTGATAGTGCAGCTTCGGCCTACGAGCAGTACTTC
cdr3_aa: CSDSAASAYEQYF

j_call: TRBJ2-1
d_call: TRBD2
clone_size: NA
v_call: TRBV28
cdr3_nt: TGTGCCAGCAGTGCCCCGGGACTAGCTAGTGAGCAGTTCTTC
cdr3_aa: CASSAPGLASEQFF

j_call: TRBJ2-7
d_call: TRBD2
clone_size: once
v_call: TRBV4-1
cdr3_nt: TGCGCCTGCAGCTGGGTCGGGGGGAGCTACGAGCAGTACTTC
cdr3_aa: CACSWVGGSYEQYF

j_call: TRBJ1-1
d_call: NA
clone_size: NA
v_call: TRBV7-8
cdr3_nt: TGTGCCAGCAGCCCACAGGTGGACATCCTCGGCTCCCGTAACACTGAAGCTTTCTTT
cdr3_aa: CASSPQVDILGSRNTEAFF

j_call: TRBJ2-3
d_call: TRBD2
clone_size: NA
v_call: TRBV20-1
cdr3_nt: TGCAGTGCTAGGAGCGGGGCGTGGGATACGCAGTATTTT
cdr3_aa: CSARSGAWDTQYF

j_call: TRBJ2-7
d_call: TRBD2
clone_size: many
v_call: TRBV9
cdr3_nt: TGTGCCAGCAGCGTATCTAGCGGCTACGAGCAGTACTTC
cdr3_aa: CASSVSSGYEQYF

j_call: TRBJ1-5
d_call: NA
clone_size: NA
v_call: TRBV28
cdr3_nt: TGTGCCAGCAGTATATTATCGGGTGGCAATCAGCCCCAGCATTTT
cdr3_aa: CASSILSGGNQPQHF

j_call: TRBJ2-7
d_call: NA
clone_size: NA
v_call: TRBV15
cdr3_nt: TGTGCCACGAACAAGGGCTCCTACAATGAGCAGTACTTC
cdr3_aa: CATNKGSYNEQYF

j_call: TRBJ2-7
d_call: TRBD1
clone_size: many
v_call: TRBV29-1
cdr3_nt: TGCAGCGCCGAGACAGGGAAAGGCTACGAGCAGTACTTC
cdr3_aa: CSAETGKGYEQYF

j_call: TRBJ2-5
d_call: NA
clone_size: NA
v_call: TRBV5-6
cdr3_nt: TGTGCCAGCAGCGTCCGGGACTGGGGGGAGACCCAGTACTTC
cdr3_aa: CASSVRDWGETQYF